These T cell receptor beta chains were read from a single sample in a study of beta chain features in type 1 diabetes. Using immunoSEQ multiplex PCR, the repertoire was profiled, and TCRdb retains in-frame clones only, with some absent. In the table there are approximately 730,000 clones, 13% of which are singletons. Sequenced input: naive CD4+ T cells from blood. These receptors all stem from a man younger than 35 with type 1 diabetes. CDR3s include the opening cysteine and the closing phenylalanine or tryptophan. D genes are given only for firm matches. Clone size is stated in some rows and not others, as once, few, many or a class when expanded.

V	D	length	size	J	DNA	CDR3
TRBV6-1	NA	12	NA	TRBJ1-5	TGTGCCAGCAGTGACCTTTTGGGGCCCCAGCATTTT	CASSDLLGPQHF
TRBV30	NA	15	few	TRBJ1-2	TGTGCCTGGAGTCACCGGACACTCTCCAACTATGGCTACACCTTC	CAWSHRTLSNYGYTF
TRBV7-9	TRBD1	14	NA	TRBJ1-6	TGTGCCACACAAACCGGACAGGGGACTTCACCCCTCCACTTT	CATQTGQGTSPLHF
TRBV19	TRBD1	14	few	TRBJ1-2	TGTGCCAGTAGTACCCGGACAGGGGATTATGGCTACACCTTC	CASSTRTGDYGYTF
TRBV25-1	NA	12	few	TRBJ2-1	TGTGCCAGCAGGGACTTCCACAATGAGCAGTTCTTC	CASRDFHNEQFF
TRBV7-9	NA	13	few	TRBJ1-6	TGTGCCAGCAGCTTAGATTCGTGGGCACCCCTCCACTTT	CASSLDSWAPLHF
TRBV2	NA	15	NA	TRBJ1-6	TGTGCCAGCAGTGAGAGGGGGGCAGGAGGTTCACCCCTCCACTTT	CASSERGAGGSPLHF
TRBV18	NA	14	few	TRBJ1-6	TGTGCCAGCTCAATAGACAGGCTAAATTCACCCCTCCACTTT	CASSIDRLNSPLHF
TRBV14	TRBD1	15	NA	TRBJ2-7	TGTGCCAGCAGCCCGAGGACAGGGAGCTCCTACGAGCAGTACTTC	CASSPRTGSSYEQYF
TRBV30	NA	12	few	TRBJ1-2	TGTGCCTGGAGTGTAAGCGCATGGGGCTACACCTTC	CAWSVSAWGYTF
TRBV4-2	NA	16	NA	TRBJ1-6	TGTGCCAGCAGCTCCTCCCGGGGAGGGGCGGATTCACCCCTCCACTTT	CASSSSRGGADSPLHF
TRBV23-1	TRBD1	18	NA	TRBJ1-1	TGCGCCAGCAGTCATACCCAGGGGCGTGACAGGGTGTTCACTGAAGCTTTCTTT	CASSHTQGRDRVFTEAFF
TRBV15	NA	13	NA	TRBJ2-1	TGTGCCACCAGCTGGACCGTGAACAATGAGCAGTTCTTC	CATSWTVNNEQFF
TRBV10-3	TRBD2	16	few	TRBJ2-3	TGTGCCATCAGTGAGGTTTCTGGACTAGCCACAGATACGCAGTATTTT	CAISEVSGLATDTQYF
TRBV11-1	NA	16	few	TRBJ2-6	TGTGCCAGCAGCTTAGCATCCAGCTCTGGGGCCAACGTCCTGACTTTC	CASSLASSSGANVLTF
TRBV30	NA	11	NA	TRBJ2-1	TGTGCCTGGGGCCACGGGGTTGAGCAGTTCTTC	CAWGHGVEQFF
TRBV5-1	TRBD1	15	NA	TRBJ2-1	TGCGCCAGCAGCTTGGGGGGACAGGGACCCAATGAGCAGTTCTTC	CASSLGGQGPNEQFF
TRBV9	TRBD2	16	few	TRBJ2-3	TGTGCCAGCAGCGGATACAGCGGGGGGGCCGCAGATACGCAGTATTTT	CASSGYSGGAADTQYF
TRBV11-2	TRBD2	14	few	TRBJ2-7	TGTGCCAGCAGCTTAACACTAGCGGGCGACGAGCAGTACTTC	CASSLTLAGDEQYF
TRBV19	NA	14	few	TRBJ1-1	TGTGCCAGTAGTACGGGACTTTTTGACACTGAAGCTTTCTTT	CASSTGLFDTEAFF
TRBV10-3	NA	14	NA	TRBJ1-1	TGTGCCATCAGTATGACAGGTCAGAACACTGAAGCTTTCTTT	CAISMTGQNTEAFF
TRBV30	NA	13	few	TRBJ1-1	TGTGCCTGGAGACAGGGAGGTGGCACTGAAGCTTTCTTT	CAWRQGGGTEAFF
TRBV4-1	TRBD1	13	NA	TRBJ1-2	TGCGCCAGCAGCCAAGCACAGGGGATTGGCTACACCTTC	CASSQAQGIGYTF